This T cell receptor (beta chain) is drawn from a study of blood T cell repertoires in COVID-19. At the level of the study: The origin of the acute and convalescent COVID-19 samples was the United States, Italy and Spain. PBMCs, B-cell-depleted T cells, or T cells provided the cDNA or gDNA that made up the material.

Some clones are missing from TCRdb's copy, which holds only in-frame ones; the method was immunoSEQ multiplex PCR. The data hold 50,000 to 75,000 clones, with roughly 86% observed a single time. The clonotype was recovered from a man in his sixties with acute or convalescent COVID-19. Sequenced sample: peripheral blood.

The CDR3 sequence is CASSPRNRGGNEQFF. Here the CDR3 DNA reads TGTGCCAGCTCACCACGGAACAGGGGTGGGAATGAGCAGTTCTTC. The chain joins TRBV18 to TRBJ2-1; TRBD1 matches at 7 bases. Germline-derived CDR1 and CDR2 are KGHSH and LQKENI. V was clipped by 1 base and J by 7 bases; unmatched bases: 7. CDR3 length: 15 amino acids.